This T cell receptor beta chain was obtained from a study of cytomegalovirus exposure and HLA in healthy donors. Notes on the study in general: Earlier findings revealed that most TCR beta V segments proved productive either about 87% or about 30% of the time.

This clone was recorded only once. Its antigen is unidentified. Use of 60 Vbeta and 13 Jbeta primers characterized the PCR. Assay used: immunoSEQ multiplex PCR; TCRdb lists only in-frame clones, some missing. The sample yields about 190,000 clones, about four fifths seen once. CDR1 is LGHNA, CDR2 YNFKEQ, per germline. With 1 base clipped from V and 3 bases from J, the junction kept 5 bases outside the gene matches. This CDR3 has 16 amino acids. The source of this sequence is a woman between 45 and 65 years old in good health and CMV-seropositive. The chain combines TRBV4-2 with TRBJ2-3; 9 bases map to TRBD2. Sequencing used PBMCs. The CDR3, as DNA: TGTGCCAGCAGCCAAGGGCTAGCGGGGACTACAGATACGCAGTATTTT. Translated, it gives CASSQGLAGTTDTQYF.